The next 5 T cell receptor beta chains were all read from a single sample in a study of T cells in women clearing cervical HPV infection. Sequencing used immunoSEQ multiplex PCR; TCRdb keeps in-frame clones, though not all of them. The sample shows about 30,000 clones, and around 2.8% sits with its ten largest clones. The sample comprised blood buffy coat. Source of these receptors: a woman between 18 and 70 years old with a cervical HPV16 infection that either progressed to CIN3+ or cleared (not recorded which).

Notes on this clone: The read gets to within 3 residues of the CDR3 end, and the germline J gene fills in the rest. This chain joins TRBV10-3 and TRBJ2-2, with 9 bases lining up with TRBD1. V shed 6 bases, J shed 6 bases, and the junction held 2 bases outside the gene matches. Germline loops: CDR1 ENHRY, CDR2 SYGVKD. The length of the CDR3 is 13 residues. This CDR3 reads CAIRTGGPGELFF. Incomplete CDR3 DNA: TGTGCCATCAGAACAGGGGGCCCCGGGGAG.

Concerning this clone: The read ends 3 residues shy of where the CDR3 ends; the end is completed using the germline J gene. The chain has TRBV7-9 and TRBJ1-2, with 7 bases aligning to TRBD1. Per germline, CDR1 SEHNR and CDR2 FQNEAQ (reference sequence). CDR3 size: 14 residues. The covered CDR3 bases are TGTGCCAGCAGCCGATCACAGGGGCGGAACGAC. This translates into CASSRSQGRND. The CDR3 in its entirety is CASSRSQGRNDYTF. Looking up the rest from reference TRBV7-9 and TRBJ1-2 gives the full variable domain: DTGVSQNPRHKITKRGQNVTFRCDPISEHNRLYWYRQTLGQGPEFLTYFQNEAQLEKSRLLSDRFSAERPKGSFSTLEIQRTEQGDSAMYLCASSRSQGRNDYTFGSGTRLTVV.

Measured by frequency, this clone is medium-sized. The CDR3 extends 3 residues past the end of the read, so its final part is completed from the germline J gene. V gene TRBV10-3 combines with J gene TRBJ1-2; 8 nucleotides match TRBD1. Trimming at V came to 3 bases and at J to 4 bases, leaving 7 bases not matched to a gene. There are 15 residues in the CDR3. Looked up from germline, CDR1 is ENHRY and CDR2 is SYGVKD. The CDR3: CAISEEGQVAYGYTF. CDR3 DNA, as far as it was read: TGTGCCATCAGTGAAGAGGGACAGGTTGCCTATGGC.

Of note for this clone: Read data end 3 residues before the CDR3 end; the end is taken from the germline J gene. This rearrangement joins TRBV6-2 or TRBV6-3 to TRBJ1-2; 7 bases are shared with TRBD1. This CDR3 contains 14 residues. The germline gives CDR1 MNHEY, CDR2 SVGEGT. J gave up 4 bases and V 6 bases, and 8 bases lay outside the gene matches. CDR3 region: CASRLTGRTYGYTF. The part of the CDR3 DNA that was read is TGTGCCAGCAGATTGACAGGGCGTACCTATGGC.

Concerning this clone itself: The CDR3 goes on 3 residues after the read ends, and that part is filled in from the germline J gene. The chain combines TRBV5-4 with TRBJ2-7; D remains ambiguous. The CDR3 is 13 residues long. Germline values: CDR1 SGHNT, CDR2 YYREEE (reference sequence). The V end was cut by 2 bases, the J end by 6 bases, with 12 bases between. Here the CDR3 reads CASSLRPRGEQYF. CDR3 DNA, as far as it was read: TGTGCCAGCAGCTTACGTCCTCGAGGCGAG.